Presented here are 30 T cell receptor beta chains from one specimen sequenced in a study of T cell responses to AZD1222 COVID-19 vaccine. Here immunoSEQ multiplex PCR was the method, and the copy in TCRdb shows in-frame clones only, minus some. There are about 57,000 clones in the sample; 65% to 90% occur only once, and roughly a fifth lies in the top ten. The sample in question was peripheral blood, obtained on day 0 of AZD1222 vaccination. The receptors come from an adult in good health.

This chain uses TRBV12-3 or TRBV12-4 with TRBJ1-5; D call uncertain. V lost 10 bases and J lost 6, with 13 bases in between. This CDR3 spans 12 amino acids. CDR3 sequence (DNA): TGTGCCACCGGGGAGGGAGTTCAGCCCCAGCATTTT. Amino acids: CATGEGVQPQHF.

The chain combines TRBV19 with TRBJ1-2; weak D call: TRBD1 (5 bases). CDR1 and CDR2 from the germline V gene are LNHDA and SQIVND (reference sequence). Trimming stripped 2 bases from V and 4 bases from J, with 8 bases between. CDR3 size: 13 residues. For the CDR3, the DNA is TGTGCCAGTAGTATAAGTGACAGCTATGGCTACACCTTC. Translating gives CASSISDSYGYTF.

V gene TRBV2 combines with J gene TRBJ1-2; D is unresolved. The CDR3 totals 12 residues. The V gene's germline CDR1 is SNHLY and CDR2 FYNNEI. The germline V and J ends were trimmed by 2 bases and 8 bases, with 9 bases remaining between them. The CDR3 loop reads CASSEIGSGYTF. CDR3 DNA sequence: TGTGCCAGCAGTGAAATAGGATCCGGCTACACCTTC.

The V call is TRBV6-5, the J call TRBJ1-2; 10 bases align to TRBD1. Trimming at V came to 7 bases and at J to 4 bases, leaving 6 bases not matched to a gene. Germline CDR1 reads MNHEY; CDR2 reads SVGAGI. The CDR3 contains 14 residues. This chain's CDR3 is CASTDRGPSYGYTF. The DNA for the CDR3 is TGTGCCAGCACCGACAGGGGGCCGAGCTATGGCTACACCTTC.

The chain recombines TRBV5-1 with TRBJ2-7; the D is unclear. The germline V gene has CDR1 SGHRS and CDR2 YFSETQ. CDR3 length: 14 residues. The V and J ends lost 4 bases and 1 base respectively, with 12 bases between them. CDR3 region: CASSLQDGSYEQYF. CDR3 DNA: TGCGCCAGCAGCCTCCAGGACGGTTCCTACGAGCAGTACTTC.

The CDR3 loop reads CASSLSTGANYGYTF. CDR3 in DNA: TGTGCCAGCAGTTTATCAACAGGGGCTAACTATGGCTACACCTTC. The chain combines TRBV6-5 with TRBJ1-2; 7 nucleotides match TRBD1. Per the germline V gene, CDR1 is MNHEY and CDR2 is SVGAGI. The CDR3 is 15 amino acids. V shed 4 bases, J shed 0 bases, and the junction held 5 bases outside the gene matches.

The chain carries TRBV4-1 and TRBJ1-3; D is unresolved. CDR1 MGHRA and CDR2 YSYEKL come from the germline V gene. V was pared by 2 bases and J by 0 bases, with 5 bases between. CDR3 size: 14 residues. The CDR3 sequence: CASSQRDSGNTIYF. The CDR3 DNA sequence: TGCGCCAGCAGCCAAAGGGACTCTGGAAACACCATATATTTT.

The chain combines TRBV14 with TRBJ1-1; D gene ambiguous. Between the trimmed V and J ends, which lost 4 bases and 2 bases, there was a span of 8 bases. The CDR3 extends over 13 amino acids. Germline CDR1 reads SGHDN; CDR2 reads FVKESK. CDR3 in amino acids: CASSRMTNTEAFF. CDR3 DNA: TGTGCCAGCAGCCGCATGACAAACACTGAAGCTTTCTTT.

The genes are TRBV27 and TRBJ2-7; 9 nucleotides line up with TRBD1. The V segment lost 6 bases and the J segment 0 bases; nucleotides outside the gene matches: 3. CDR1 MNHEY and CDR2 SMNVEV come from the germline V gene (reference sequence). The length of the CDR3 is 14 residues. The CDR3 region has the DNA TGTGCCAGCAGGGGGACAGGGAGCTCCTACGAGCAGTACTTC. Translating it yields CASRGTGSSYEQYF.

CDR3 protein: CATGDRTGGQETQYF. The DNA for the CDR3 is TGTGCCACCGGGGACCGGACAGGGGGACAAGAGACCCAGTACTTC. This chain connects TRBV10-3 to TRBJ2-5; 10 bases are shared with TRBD1. V dropped 10 bases and J dropped 2; count of bases not matched to a gene: 10. CDR1 and CDR2 from the germline V gene are ENHRY and SYGVKD. The CDR3 spans 15 residues.

Here the CDR3 reads CASSLVTGAPGNQPQHF. CDR3 nucleotides: TGTGCCAGCAGCTTAGTAACAGGGGCTCCGGGCAATCAGCCCCAGCATTTT. This chain uses TRBV7-9 with TRBJ1-5, with 7 nucleotides matching TRBD1. Trimming cost V 1 base and J 2 bases; bases outside gene matches: 8. Germline V gene lookup returns CDR1 SEHNR and CDR2 FQNEAQ (reference sequence). CDR3 length: 17 amino acids.

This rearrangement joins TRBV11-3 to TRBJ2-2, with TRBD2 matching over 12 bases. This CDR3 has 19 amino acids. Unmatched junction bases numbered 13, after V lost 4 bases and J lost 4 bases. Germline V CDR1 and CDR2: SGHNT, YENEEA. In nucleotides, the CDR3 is TGTGCCAGCAGCTCCCCGGCGCCTAGCGGGGGGGTTAGCACCGGGGAGCTGTTTTTT. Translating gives CASSSPAPSGGVSTGELFF.

The CDR3 bases are TGTGCCAGCAGCTTAGCGACAGGGTTTCTAGCCCCAGATACGCAGTATTTT. This translates into CASSLATGFLAPDTQYF. The genes are TRBV11-3 and TRBJ2-3; 7 bases map to TRBD1. V lost 1 base and J lost 4; bases outside the gene matches: 11. This CDR3 has 17 residues. In germline, CDR1 is SGHNT, CDR2 YENEEA.

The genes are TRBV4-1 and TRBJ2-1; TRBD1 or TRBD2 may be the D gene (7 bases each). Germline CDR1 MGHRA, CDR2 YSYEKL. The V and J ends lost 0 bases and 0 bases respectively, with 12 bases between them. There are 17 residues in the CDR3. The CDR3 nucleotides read TGCGCCAGCAGCCAAGAGGGAGGGGGCCTCTCCTACAATGAGCAGTTCTTC. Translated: CASSQEGGGLSYNEQFF.

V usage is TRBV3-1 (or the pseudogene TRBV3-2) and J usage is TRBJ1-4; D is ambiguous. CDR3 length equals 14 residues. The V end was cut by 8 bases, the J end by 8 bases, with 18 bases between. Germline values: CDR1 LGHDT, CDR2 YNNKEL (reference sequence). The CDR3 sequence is CASGPPGFEEKLFF. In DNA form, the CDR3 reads TGTGCCAGCGGACCTCCGGGGTTTGAAGAAAAACTGTTTTTT.

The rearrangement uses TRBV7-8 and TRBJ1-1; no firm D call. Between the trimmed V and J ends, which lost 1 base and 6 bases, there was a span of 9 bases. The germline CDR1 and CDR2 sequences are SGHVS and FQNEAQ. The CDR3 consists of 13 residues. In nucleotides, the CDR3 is TGTGCCAGCAGCTTAGTAAGGAGGCCTGAAGCTTTCTTT. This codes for CASSLVRRPEAFF.

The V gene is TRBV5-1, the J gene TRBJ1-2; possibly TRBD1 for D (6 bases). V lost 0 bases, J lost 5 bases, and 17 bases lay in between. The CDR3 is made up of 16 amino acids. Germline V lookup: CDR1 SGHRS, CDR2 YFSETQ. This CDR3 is CASSLAEQGMRYGYTF. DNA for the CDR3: TGCGCCAGCAGCTTGGCCGAACAGGGAATGAGATATGGCTACACCTTC.

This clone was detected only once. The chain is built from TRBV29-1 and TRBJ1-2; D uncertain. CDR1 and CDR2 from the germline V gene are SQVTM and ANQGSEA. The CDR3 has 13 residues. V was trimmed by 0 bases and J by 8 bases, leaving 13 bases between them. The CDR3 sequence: CSVEDWISTGYTF. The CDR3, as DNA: TGCAGCGTTGAAGATTGGATTTCTACGGGCTACACCTTC. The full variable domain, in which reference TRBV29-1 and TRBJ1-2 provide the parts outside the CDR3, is SAVISQKPSRDICQRGTSLTIQCQVDSQVTMMFWYRQQPGQSLTLIATANQGSEATYESGFVIDKFPISRPNLTFSTLTVSNMSPEDSSIYLCSVEDWISTGYTFGSGTRLTVV.

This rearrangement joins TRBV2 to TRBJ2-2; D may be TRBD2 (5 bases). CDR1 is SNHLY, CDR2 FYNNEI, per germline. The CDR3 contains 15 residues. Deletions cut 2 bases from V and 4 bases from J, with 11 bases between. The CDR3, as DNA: TGTGCCAGCAGTGAAAAGGTCGGAGGCACCGGGGAGCTGTTTTTT. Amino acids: CASSEKVGGTGELFF. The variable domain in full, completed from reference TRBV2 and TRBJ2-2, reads EPEVTQTPSHQVTQMGQEVILRCVPISNHLYFYWYRQILGQKVEFLVSFYNNEISEKSEIFDDQFSVERPDGSNFTLKIRSTKLEDSAMYFCASSEKVGGTGELFFGEGSRLTVL.

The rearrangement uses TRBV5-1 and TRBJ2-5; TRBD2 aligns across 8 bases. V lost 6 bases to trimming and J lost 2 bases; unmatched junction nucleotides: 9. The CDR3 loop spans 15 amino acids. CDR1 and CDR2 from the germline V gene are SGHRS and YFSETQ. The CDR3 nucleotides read TGCGCCAGCACCCTCGACGGGAGGGGGCAAGAGACCCAGTACTTC. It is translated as CASTLDGRGQETQYF. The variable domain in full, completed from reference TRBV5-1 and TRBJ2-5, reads KAGVTQTPRYLIKTRGQQVTLSCSPISGHRSVSWYQQTPGQGLQFLFEYFSETQRNKGNFPGRFSGRQFSNSRSEMNVSTLELGDSALYLCASTLDGRGQETQYFGPGTRLLVL.

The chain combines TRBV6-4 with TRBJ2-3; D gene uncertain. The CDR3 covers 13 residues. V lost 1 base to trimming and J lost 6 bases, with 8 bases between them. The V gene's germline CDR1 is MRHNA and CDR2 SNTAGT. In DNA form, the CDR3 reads TGTGCCAGCAGTGACTATAAAGGGGATACGCAGTATTTT. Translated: CASSDYKGDTQYF.

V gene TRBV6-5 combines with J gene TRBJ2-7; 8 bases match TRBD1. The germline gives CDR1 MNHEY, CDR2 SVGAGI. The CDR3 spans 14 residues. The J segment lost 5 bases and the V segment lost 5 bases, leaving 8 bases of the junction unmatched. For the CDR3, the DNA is TGTGCCAGCAGTAAAAGGACAGGGTATCACGAGCAGTACTTC. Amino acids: CASSKRTGYHEQYF.

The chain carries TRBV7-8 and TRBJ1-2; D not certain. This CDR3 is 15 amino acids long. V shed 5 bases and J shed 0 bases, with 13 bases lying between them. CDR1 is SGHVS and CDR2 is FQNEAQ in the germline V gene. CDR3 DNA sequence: TGTGCCAGCAGCCCTAGTGCAGAACCTAACTATGGCTACACCTTC. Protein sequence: CASSPSAEPNYGYTF.

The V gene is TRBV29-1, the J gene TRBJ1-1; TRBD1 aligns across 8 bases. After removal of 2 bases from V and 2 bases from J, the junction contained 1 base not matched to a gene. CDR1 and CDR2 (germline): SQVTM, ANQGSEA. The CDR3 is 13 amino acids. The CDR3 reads CSVEPGGNTEAFF. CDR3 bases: TGCAGCGTTGAACCAGGGGGCAACACTGAAGCTTTCTTT.

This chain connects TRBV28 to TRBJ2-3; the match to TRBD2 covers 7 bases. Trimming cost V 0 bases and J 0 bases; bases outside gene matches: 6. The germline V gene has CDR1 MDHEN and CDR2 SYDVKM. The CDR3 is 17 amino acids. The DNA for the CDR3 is TGTGCCAGCAGTTTATGGGCGAGGCGGGGGAGCACAGATACGCAGTATTTT. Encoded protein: CASSLWARRGSTDTQYF.

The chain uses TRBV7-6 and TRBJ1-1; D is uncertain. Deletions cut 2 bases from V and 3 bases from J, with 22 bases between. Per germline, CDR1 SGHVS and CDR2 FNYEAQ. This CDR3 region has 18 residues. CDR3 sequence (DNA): TGTGCCAGCAGCTTAACTTCTTTGAGTCAGGTTTCTTACACTGAAGCTTTCTTT. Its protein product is CASSLTSLSQVSYTEAFF.

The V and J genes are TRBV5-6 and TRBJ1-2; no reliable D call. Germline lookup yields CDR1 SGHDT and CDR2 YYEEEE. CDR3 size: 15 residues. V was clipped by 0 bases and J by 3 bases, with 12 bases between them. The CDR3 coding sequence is TGTGCCAGCAGCTTGGAAGGCTCAGCTGACTATGGCTACACCTTC. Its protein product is CASSLEGSADYGYTF.

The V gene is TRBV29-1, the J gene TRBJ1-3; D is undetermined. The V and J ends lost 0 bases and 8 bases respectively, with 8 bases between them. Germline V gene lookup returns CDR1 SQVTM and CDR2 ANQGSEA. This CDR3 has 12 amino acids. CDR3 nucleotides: TGCAGCGTTGAAGATTCGGGGTACACCATATATTTT. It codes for CSVEDSGYTIYF.

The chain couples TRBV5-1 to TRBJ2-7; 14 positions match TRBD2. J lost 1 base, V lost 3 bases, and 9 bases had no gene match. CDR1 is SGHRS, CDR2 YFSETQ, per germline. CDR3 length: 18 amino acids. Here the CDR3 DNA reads TGCGCCAGCAGCTCCGGACTAGCGGGGGGCCTTGGGTCCTACGAGCAGTACTTC. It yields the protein CASSSGLAGGLGSYEQYF.

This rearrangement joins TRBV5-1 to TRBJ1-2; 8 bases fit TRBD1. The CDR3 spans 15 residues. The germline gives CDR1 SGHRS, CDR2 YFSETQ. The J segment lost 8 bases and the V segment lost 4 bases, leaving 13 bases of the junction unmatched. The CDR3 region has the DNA TGCGCCAGCAGCCCGGACCCCGGGACAGGTGGCGGCTACACCTTC. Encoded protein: CASSPDPGTGGGYTF.